Listed below are T cell receptor beta chains from one sample, sequenced in a study of prognosis after radiotherapy for stage I lung cancer. In TCRdb, the multiplex PCR reads were re-called with MiXCR into one record per CDR3 protein. Altogether about 13,000 distinct CDR3 sequences are present, around three fifths being singletons, with the ten largest covering 20% to 30%. This specimen was PBMCs, taken before or after stereotactic body radiation therapy (not recorded which). All receptors come from a donor of 50 years or more with non-small cell lung cancer. The CDR3 runs from the conserved cysteine through the conserved F or W. A D gene is named only where the DNA matches it firmly. Clone size is shown for a subset of rows, as once, few, many or a class of expanded clone.

j_gene,d_gene,v_gene,abundance,CDR3nt,CDR3aa
TRBJ1-5,TRBD1,TRBV6-4,.,TGTGCCAGCAGTGTGGGGGACAGTTCCGTGACGCTATGCAATCAGCCCCAGCATTTT,CASSVGDSSVTLCNQPQHF
TRBJ2-7,TRBD2,TRBV28,.,TGTGCCAGCCGTAGCGGGCTAACCTACGAGCAGTACTTC,CASRSGLTYEQYF
TRBJ2-3,.,TRBV20-1,many,TGCAGTGCCCCGATGGTCGGGCTTGCGCAGTATTTT,CSAPMVGLAQYF
TRBJ2-7,TRBD1,TRBV6-2/TRBV6-3,medium-sized,TGTGCCAGCAGTTATCTCCAGGGGGACCGACGCGAGCAGTACTTC,CASSYLQGDRREQYF
TRBJ1-2,.,TRBV11-3,.,TGTGCCAGCAGCTTAGATCTAGGGGGGGGCTCGAGCTATGGCTACACCTTC,CASSLDLGGGSSYGYTF
TRBJ2-3,.,TRBV7-2,many,TGTGCCAGCAGCTGGGGGTCACAGACTAGCACAGATACGCAGTATTTT,CASSWGSQTSTDTQYF
TRBJ2-1,TRBD2,TRBV6-2/TRBV6-3,.,TGTGCCAGCAGGGGACTAGCGAGGTACAATGAGCAGTTCTTC,CASRGLARYNEQFF
TRBJ1-2,.,TRBV5-1,.,TGCGCCAGCAGCTTCACTGGGGGGGCCTTGGTTTTTGGCTACACCTTC,CASSFTGGALVFGYTF
TRBJ2-5,TRBD1,TRBV29-1,many,TGCAGCGTTGCACAGGGGCCAGAGACCCAGTACTTC,CSVAQGPETQYF
TRBJ2-1,TRBD1,TRBV7-2,.,TGTGCCAGCAGCTTAGGGACAGGGGAAGCCAATGAGCAGTTCTTC,CASSLGTGEANEQFF
TRBJ1-5,.,TRBV6-1,.,TGTGTCAGCAGTCGGGACACCAATAAGCCCCAGCATTTT,CVSSRDTNKPQHF
TRBJ2-7,.,TRBV7-9,.,TGTGCCAGCACCAAGCAAGGGTTCTACGAGCAGTACTTC,CASTKQGFYEQYF
TRBJ1-3,.,TRBV7-3,many,TGTGCCAGCAGCCTACCCCACATTCCTTCTGGAAACACCATATATTTT,CASSLPHIPSGNTIYF
TRBJ1-6,.,TRBV5-6,many,TGTGCCAGCAGCTTGTCCGGAGACATAAATTCACCCCTCCACTTT,CASSLSGDINSPLHF